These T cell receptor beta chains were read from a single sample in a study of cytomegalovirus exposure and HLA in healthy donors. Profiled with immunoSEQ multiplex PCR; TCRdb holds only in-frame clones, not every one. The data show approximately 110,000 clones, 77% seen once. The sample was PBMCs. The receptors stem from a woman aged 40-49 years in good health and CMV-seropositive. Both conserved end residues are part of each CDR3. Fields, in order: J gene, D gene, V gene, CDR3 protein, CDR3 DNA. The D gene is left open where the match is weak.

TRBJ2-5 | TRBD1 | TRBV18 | CASSLGQGEPQYF | TGTGCCAGCTCACTAGGACAGGGCGAACCCCAGTACTTC
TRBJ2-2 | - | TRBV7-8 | CASSLVYGGLTSDRTGELFF | TGTGCCAGCAGCTTAGTTTATGGGGGGCTAACTAGCGACCGCACCGGGGAGCTGTTTTTT
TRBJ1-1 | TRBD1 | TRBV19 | CASSKQGAESYEAFF | TGTGCCAGTAGTAAGCAGGGGGCTGAGTCGTATGAAGCTTTCTTT
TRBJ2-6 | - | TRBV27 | CASIPGANVLTF | TGTGCCAGCATCCCAGGGGCCAACGTCCTGACTTTC
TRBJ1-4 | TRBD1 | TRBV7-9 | CASSLTGGNIKLFF | TGTGCCAGCAGCCTGACAGGGGGCAATATAAAACTGTTTTTT
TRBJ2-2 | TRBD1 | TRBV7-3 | CASSSWGTASTGELFF | TGTGCCAGCAGCTCCTGGGGGACAGCGAGCACCGGGGAGCTGTTTTTT
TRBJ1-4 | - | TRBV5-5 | CASSAGQFATNEKLFF | TGTGCCAGCAGCGCCGGACAGTTTGCGACTAATGAAAAACTGTTTTTT
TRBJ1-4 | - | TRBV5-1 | CASSRGTNEKLFF | TGCGCCAGCTCAAGGGGGACTAATGAAAAACTGTTTTTT
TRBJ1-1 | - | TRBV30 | CAWSVGGLNTEAFF | TGTGCCTGGAGTGTAGGGGGACTGAACACTGAAGCTTTCTTT
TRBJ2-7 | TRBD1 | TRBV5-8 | CASSLLQGAYEQYF | TGTGCCAGCAGCTTGTTACAGGGGGCCTACGAGCAGTACTTC
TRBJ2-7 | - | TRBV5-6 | CASSTHRYEQYF | TGTGCCAGCAGCACACACCGTTACGAGCAGTACTTC
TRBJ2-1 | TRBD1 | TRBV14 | CASSLRQGDSNEQFF | TGTGCCAGCAGCTTGCGACAGGGGGATAGTAATGAGCAGTTCTTC